Sequencing of this TCR beta chain was carried out in a study of radiation and T cells in renal cell carcinoma. Study observations and caveats: Without pretreatment biopsies, baseline tumor clonotype presence was undetermined. From baseline, blood top tumor clonotypes peaked at 2 weeks post-radiation.

Here immunoSEQ multiplex PCR was the method, and the copy in TCRdb shows in-frame clones only, minus some. The table has 50,000 to 65,000 clones, about 83% seen once. About this clone: Its specificity is not known.

Time point indicated: blood 4 weeks post-SBRT, at nephrectomy. Documented treatment: 15 Gy SBRT to primary tumor, nephrectomy 4 weeks later. Nephrectomy followed 15 Gy stereotactic body radiation by 4 weeks. This renal cell carcinoma was of the clear cell type. After removal of 2 bases from V and 2 bases from J, the junction contained 8 bases not matched to a gene. CDR3 length: 16 residues. Germline CDR1 is SGHKS and CDR2 is YYEKEE (reference sequence). The specimen comprised blood, sampled from a patient whose treatment included radiotherapy and nephrectomy. The clonotype was recovered from a man between 60 and 70 years old with renal cell carcinoma. The chain joins TRBV5-5 to TRBJ1-2; 8 bases are a match to TRBD1. Here the CDR3 DNA reads TGTGCCAGCAGCTTTGGGACAGGTCTCTTAAACTATGGCTACACCTTC. It translates to CASSFGTGLLNYGYTF.